This TCR beta chain comes out of a study of blood T cell repertoires in COVID-19. Study-wide context: COVID-19 samples collected from the United States, Italy and Spain covered acute and convalescent phases. T cells, B-cell-depleted T cells, or PBMCs provided the cDNA or gDNA that served as material.

This CDR3 spans 15 amino acids. Per germline, CDR1 MNHNY and CDR2 SVGAGI (reference sequence). The ends were cut back, 8 bases at V and 5 bases at J, with 19 bases in the middle. As originally analysed: Amplifying reference gene primers gave estimates of nucleated cell counts. The assay was immunoSEQ multiplex PCR, and TCRdb's table has in-frame clones only and misses some. V and J calls and clone size are those listed in that table; D and trimming were worked out from the DNA. The sample contains just over 80,000 clones, roughly 82% of which appear only once. The genes are TRBV6-6 and TRBJ2-4, with D perhaps matching TRBD2 (5 bases). This receptor was identified in a woman of 80 years or more with active or convalescent COVID-19. The sample comprised peripheral blood. DNA of the CDR3: TGTGCCAGCGGTGCGTCGGTTGGAGCGGAAAACATTCAGTACTTC. It encodes CASGASVGAENIQYF.